These 27 T cell receptor beta chains share one sample of origin, sequenced in a study of early T cells in non-severe SARS-CoV-2 infection. TCRdb ran MiXCR on the 5' RACE reads and lists one entry per CDR3 protein. The data show roughly 46,000 distinct CDR3 sequences, 5.4% seen once. Material: whole blood, obtained at baseline. These receptor sequences come from an adult who was a healthcare worker with PCR-confirmed SARS-CoV-2 infection or an uninfected control (not recorded which).

This clonotype appeared many times. The gene calls are TRBV12-3 or TRBV12-4 and TRBJ2-1, with 11 positions matching TRBD2. J lost 4 bases, V lost 6 bases, and 5 bases had no gene match. The CDR3 is made up of 15 amino acids. The CDR3 reads CASSLGTSGYNEQFF. The CDR3 DNA sequence: TGTGCCAGCAGCCTCGGGACTAGCGGTTACAATGAGCAGTTCTTC.

There are many counts of this clonotype. V is TRBV7-2 and J is TRBJ2-5; D might be TRBD1 (6 bases). The V and J ends lost 5 bases and 4 bases respectively, with 17 bases between them. The CDR3 loop spans 15 amino acids. CDR1 SGHTA and CDR2 FQGNSA come from the germline V gene. CDR3 sequence (DNA): TGTGCCAGCAGCCTGAAACAGGGCCGCCGAGAGACCCAGTACTTC. Protein: CASSLKQGRRETQYF.

The chain recombines TRBV9 with TRBJ1-6; tentative D call: TRBD1 (6 bases). This CDR3 region has 16 residues. CDR1 SGDLS and CDR2 YYNGEE come from the germline V gene. Trimming shortened V by 2 bases and J by 4 bases, and 13 bases separated the two germline ends. CDR3 DNA: TGTGCCAGCAGCGTCAAAGGGGGTGCTTATAATTCACCCCTCCACTTT. This codes for CASSVKGGAYNSPLHF.

The rearrangement joins TRBV20-1 to TRBJ2-3; TRBD2 matches at 7 bases. CDR1 is DFQATT, CDR2 SNEGSKA, per germline (reference sequence). J was trimmed by 2 bases and V by 1 base; bases with no gene match: 6. This CDR3 has 15 amino acids. In DNA, the CDR3 is TGCAGTGCTAGAGCCCCTAGCGGATTCACAGATACGCAGTATTTT. Translated: CSARAPSGFTDTQYF.

The rearrangement joins TRBV10-2 to TRBJ2-7, with 7 bases identical to TRBD2. This CDR3 region has 15 residues. V was clipped by 6 bases and J by 2 bases; unmatched bases: 10. The germline gives CDR1 WSHSY, CDR2 SAAADI. CDR3 sequence reads: CASSAHREATYEQYF. CDR3 sequence (DNA): TGCGCCAGCAGCGCGCATCGGGAGGCGACCTACGAGCAGTACTTC.

This clonotype was seen only a few times. The rearrangement joins TRBV29-1 to TRBJ2-2, with 9 bases matching TRBD2. The germline V gene encodes CDR1 SQVTM and CDR2 ANQGSEA. The CDR3 consists of 14 residues. J gave up 7 bases and V 7 bases, and 10 bases lay outside the gene matches. The DNA of the CDR3 is TGCAGCGCTGGGAATAGCGGGAGTGGCGGGGAGCTGTTTTTT. Protein product: CSAGNSGSGGELFF.

This clonotype was observed at least ten times. This chain connects TRBV2 to TRBJ2-7; D gene uncertain. The CDR3 is 12 amino acids. Between the trimmed V and J ends, which lost 5 bases and 3 bases, there was a span of 8 bases. Per germline, CDR1 SNHLY and CDR2 FYNNEI. The CDR3 DNA sequence: TGTGCCAGCAGTAGTAACGGCTACGAGCAGTACTTC. Its translation: CASSSNGYEQYF.

This clonotype has at least ten counts. The chain is built from TRBV6-5 and TRBJ2-7, with 9 bases lining up with TRBD2. Germline V gene sequence: CDR1 MNHEY, CDR2 SVGAGI. CDR3 size: 14 residues. The V segment lost 5 bases and the J segment 0 bases; nucleotides outside the gene matches: 2. DNA for the CDR3: TGTGCCAGCAGTCTAGCGGGGATCTCCTACGAGCAGTACTTC. It codes for CASSLAGISYEQYF.

At least ten counts were recorded for this clonotype. This rearrangement joins TRBV28 to TRBJ2-4; the D gene is possibly TRBD1 (6 bases). V dropped 5 bases and J dropped 3 bases, with 17 bases sitting between them. Germline loops: CDR1 MDHEN, CDR2 SYDVKM. The CDR3 covers 16 residues. The CDR3 is CASSPRTAPSKNIQYF. The CDR3 DNA reads as TGTGCCAGCAGTCCCCGGACAGCGCCCAGCAAAAACATTCAGTACTTC.

This clonotype was seen at least ten times. The chain recombines TRBV19 with TRBJ2-7, with unresolved D. Trimming shortened V by 6 bases and J by 3 bases, and 18 bases separated the two germline ends. Germline lookup yields CDR1 LNHDA and CDR2 SQIVND (reference sequence). There are 15 residues in the CDR3. The CDR3 nucleotides read TGTGCCAGTAGCTCCTCAGGAGACCAATTCTACGAGCAGTACTTC. Its protein product is CASSSSGDQFYEQYF.

This clonotype was seen at least ten times. J is TRBJ1-2 and V is TRBV6-6; TRBD1 is a possible D gene (5 bases). V was shortened by 7 bases and J by 2 bases, with 14 bases between the two germline ends. The CDR3 consists of 14 residues. The germline V gene encodes CDR1 MNHNY and CDR2 SVGAGI (reference sequence). CDR3 residues: CASTPGGLNYGYTF. The CDR3 DNA follows: TGTGCCAGCACCCCCGGGGGATTGAACTATGGCTACACCTTC.

The sample holds many counts of this clonotype. The J gene is TRBJ1-6, the V gene TRBV6-1, with 8 bases matching TRBD1. This CDR3 spans 15 amino acids. The ends lost 5 bases at V and 7 bases at J; junction bases unmatched: 7. Germline V gene data show CDR1 as MNHNS and CDR2 as SASEGT. This chain's CDR3 is CASSPGGGQNSPLHF. The CDR3 DNA reads TGTGCCAGCAGTCCAGGGGGCGGACAAAATTCACCCCTCCACTTT.

The chain joins TRBV6-5 to TRBJ2-2; D ambiguous. Trimming left V 0 bases short and J 7 bases short, with 12 bases between. CDR1 and CDR2 from the germline V gene are MNHEY and SVGAGI. CDR3 length equals 15 residues. CDR3 sequence: CASSYSQDASGELFF. CDR3 nucleotide sequence: TGTGCCAGCAGTTACTCTCAGGACGCGAGCGGGGAGCTGTTTTTT.

Ten or more counts support this clonotype. The chain combines TRBV4-1 with TRBJ1-1, with TRBD1 identical over 7 bases. V lost 0 bases, J lost 6 bases, and 4 bases stayed unmatched. CDR3 length equals 14 residues. Germline V gene sequence: CDR1 MGHRA, CDR2 YSYEKL. CDR3 in DNA: TGCGCCAGCAGCCAAGAACGACAGGGCCCTGAAGCTTTCTTT. Translated, it gives CASSQERQGPEAFF.

Many counts were recorded for this clonotype. V usage is TRBV19 and J usage is TRBJ2-3, with D hard to call. The CDR3 sequence is 15 residues long. CDR1 LNHDA and CDR2 SQIVND come from the germline V gene (reference sequence). Trimming shortened V by 2 bases and J by 3 bases, and 12 bases separated the two germline ends. CDR3 protein: CASSISRDPTDTQYF. The CDR3 DNA sequence: TGTGCCAGTAGTATAAGCAGAGACCCTACAGATACGCAGTATTTT.

There are many counts of this clonotype. This rearrangement joins TRBV24-1 to TRBJ1-2, with 7 bases matching TRBD1. With V trimmed by 3 bases and J by 6 bases, 3 bases remained unmatched. This CDR3 is built from 13 residues. Germline CDR1 KGHDR, CDR2 SFDVKD. CDR3 amino acids: CATSDRGTDGYTF. For the CDR3, the DNA is TGTGCCACCAGTGATCGGGGGACAGATGGCTACACCTTC.

The table lists this clonotype with many counts. V usage is TRBV4-2 and J usage is TRBJ2-3, with 11 bases fitting TRBD2. The CDR3 covers 16 residues. The V gene's germline CDR1 is LGHNA and CDR2 YNFKEQ. V was clipped by 3 bases and J by 3 bases; unmatched bases: 5. The CDR3 region is CASSHEPSGGTDTQYF. The CDR3 nucleotides are TGTGCCAGCAGCCACGAACCTAGCGGGGGGACAGATACGCAGTATTTT.

This clonotype was seen repeatedly, ten times or more. V gene TRBV7-8 combines with J gene TRBJ2-5, with no clear D. The ends were cut back, 2 bases at V and 3 bases at J, with 1 base in the middle. The CDR3 runs to 11 residues. In germline, CDR1 is SGHVS, CDR2 FQNEAQ. DNA of the CDR3: TGTGCCAGCAGCTTAAAAGAGACCCAGTACTTC. Amino acids: CASSLKETQYF.

This clonotype has a count of ten or more. The chain joins TRBV12-1 to TRBJ1-4; TRBD1 is the table's D call and was not checked against the DNA. TRBV12-1 is annotated as a pseudogene. This CDR3 has 14 amino acids. The CDR3 coding sequence is TGTGCCAGCAGCTTTGCAGGGGAAAAGGAAAAACTGTTTTTT. Translation gives CASSFAGEKEKLFF.

This clonotype was recorded many times. This chain joins TRBV4-1 and TRBJ2-1; the D gene is possibly TRBD2 (6 bases). Per the germline V gene, CDR1 is MGHRA and CDR2 is YSYEKL. With 4 bases removed from V and 0 bases from J, the gap between germline ends came to 16 bases. The length of the CDR3 is 17 residues. The CDR3 DNA reads as TGCGCCAGCAGCCCAGACGAGCGGGCAGGCTCCTACAATGAGCAGTTCTTC. It yields the protein CASSPDERAGSYNEQFF.

Ten or more counts support this clonotype. The rearrangement uses TRBV24-1 and TRBJ2-2; a weak D match, TRBD1 (5 bases). This CDR3 spans 15 amino acids. Germline assignment: CDR1 KGHDR and CDR2 SFDVKD. Trimming removed 1 base at V and 4 bases at J, with 9 bases between. Written as DNA, the CDR3 is TGTGCCACCAGTGATTTTAGACAGCCCACCGGGGAGCTGTTTTTT. It translates to CATSDFRQPTGELFF.

This clonotype was observed a handful of times. V gene TRBV28 combines with J gene TRBJ1-1; the D gene is possibly TRBD1 (5 bases). V was pared by 6 bases and J by 1 base, with 15 bases between. Germline V lookup: CDR1 MDHEN, CDR2 SYDVKM. The CDR3 contains 15 residues. Written as DNA, the CDR3 is TGTGCCAGCAGGCCTCGCGGGGCTTCGAACACTGAAGCTTTCTTT. Translating gives CASRPRGASNTEAFF.

This clonotype has a count of ten or more. This CDR3 reads CASSGQGEETQYF. The CDR3 DNA reads TGTGCCAGCAGCGGACAGGGTGAGGAGACCCAGTACTTC. The chain has TRBV12-3 or TRBV12-4 and TRBJ2-5; TRBD1 matches at 8 bases. The CDR3 runs 13 residues. Losses at the gene ends were 6 bases for V and 5 bases for J; bases not matched to a gene: 5.

This clonotype appeared many times. J is TRBJ2-1 and V is TRBV2; D call uncertain. The germline V gene encodes CDR1 SNHLY and CDR2 FYNNEI. The CDR3 has 15 residues. Trimming removed 8 bases at V and 0 bases at J, with 14 bases between. CDR3 protein: CASRPPESSYNEQFF. CDR3 DNA: TGTGCCAGCCGACCTCCGGAGAGCTCCTACAATGAGCAGTTCTTC.

Many counts were recorded for this clonotype. DNA for the CDR3: TGCAGTGCTAGAGATACGGGGAACTATGGCTACACCTTC. Its protein is CSARDTGNYGYTF. This chain uses TRBV20-1 with TRBJ1-2; no clear D. The CDR3 totals 13 residues. The V gene lost 0 bases and the J gene lost 2 bases, with 7 bases spanning the gap. The germline V gene encodes CDR1 DFQATT and CDR2 SNEGSKA (reference sequence).

In its sample, this clonotype was seen many times. The V gene is TRBV28, the J gene TRBJ2-1; TRBD2 agrees at 8 bases. Germline lookup yields CDR1 MDHEN and CDR2 SYDVKM. The CDR3 contains 16 residues. Trimming cost V 6 bases and J 0 bases; bases outside gene matches: 7. The CDR3 sequence: CASSCKRESSYNEQFF. The CDR3 DNA is TGTGCCAGCAGCTGTAAGCGGGAGTCCTCCTACAATGAGCAGTTCTTC.

At least ten counts were recorded for this clonotype. The V gene is TRBV11-2, the J gene TRBJ2-1, with D maybe TRBD1 (5 bases). The ends were cut back, 5 bases at V and 5 bases at J, with 13 bases in the middle. CDR3 length: 14 residues. Germline V gene sequence: CDR1 SGHAT, CDR2 FQNNGV. The chain's CDR3 is CASSIGVDHNEQFF. Here the CDR3 DNA reads TGTGCCAGCAGCATAGGGGTTGACCACAATGAGCAGTTCTTC. The full variable domain, in which reference TRBV11-2 and TRBJ2-1 provide the parts outside the CDR3, is EAGVAQSPRYKIIEKRQSVAFWCNPISGHATLYWYQQILGQGPKLLIQFQNNGVVDDSQLPKDRFSAERLKGVDSTLKIQPAKLEDSAVYLCASSIGVDHNEQFFGPGTRLTVL.